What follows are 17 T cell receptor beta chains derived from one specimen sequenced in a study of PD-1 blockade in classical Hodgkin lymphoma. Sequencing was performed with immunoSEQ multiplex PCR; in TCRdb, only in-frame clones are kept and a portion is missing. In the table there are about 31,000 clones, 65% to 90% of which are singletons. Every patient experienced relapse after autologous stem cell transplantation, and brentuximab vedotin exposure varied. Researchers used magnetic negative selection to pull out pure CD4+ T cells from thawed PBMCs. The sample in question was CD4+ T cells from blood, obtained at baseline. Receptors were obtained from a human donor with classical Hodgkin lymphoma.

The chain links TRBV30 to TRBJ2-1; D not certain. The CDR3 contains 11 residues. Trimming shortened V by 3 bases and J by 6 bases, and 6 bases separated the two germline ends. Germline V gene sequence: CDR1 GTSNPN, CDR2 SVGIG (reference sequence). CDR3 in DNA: TGTGCCTGGAGCGTACTCAATGAGCAGTTCTTC. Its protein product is CAWSVLNEQFF.

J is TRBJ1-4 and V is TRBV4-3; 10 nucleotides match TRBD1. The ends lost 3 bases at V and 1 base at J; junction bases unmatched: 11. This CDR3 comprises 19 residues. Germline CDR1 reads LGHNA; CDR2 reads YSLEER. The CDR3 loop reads CASSHYNWTGGGTNEKLFF. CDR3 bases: TGCGCCAGCAGCCACTATAACTGGACAGGGGGGGGAACTAATGAAAAACTGTTTTTT.

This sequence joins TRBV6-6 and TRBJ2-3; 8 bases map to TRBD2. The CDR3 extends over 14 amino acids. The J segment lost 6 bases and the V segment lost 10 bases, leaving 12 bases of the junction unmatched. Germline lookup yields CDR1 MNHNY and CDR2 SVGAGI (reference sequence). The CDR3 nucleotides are TGTGCCACCCACGGGCAGCGGGAGAGGGATACGCAGTATTTT. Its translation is CATHGQRERDTQYF.

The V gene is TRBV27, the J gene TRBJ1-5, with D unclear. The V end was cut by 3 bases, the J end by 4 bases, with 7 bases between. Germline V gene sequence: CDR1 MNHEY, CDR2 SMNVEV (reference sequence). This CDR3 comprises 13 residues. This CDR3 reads CASSLVRNQPQHF. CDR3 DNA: TGTGCCAGCAGTTTGGTTCGGAATCAGCCCCAGCATTTT.

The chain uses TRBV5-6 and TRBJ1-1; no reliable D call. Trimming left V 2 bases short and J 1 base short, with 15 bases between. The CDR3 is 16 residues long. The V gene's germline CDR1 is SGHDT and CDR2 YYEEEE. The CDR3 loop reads CASSFYATPKNTEAFF. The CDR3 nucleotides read TGTGCCAGCAGCTTCTACGCGACCCCAAAGAACACTGAAGCTTTCTTT. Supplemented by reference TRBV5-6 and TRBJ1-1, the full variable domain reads DAGVTQSPTHLIKTRGQQVTLRCSPKSGHDTVSWYQQALGQGPQFIFQYYEEEERQRGNFPDRFSGHQFPNYSSELNVNALLLGDSALYLCASSFYATPKNTEAFFGQGTRLTVV.

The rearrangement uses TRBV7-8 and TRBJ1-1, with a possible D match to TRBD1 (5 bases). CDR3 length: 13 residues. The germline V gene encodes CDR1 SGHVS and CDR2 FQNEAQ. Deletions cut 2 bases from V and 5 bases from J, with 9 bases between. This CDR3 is CASSLTGETEAFF. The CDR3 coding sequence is TGTGCCAGCAGCTTAACGGGGGAGACTGAAGCTTTCTTT.

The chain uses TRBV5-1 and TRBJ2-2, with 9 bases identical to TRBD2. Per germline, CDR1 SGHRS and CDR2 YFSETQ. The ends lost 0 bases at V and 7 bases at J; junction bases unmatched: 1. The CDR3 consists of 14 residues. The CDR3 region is CASSLASGIGELFF. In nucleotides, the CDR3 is TGCGCCAGCAGCTTGGCTAGCGGGATCGGGGAGCTGTTTTTT. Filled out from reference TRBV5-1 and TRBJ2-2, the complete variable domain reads KAGVTQTPRYLIKTRGQQVTLSCSPISGHRSVSWYQQTPGQGLQFLFEYFSETQRNKGNFPGRFSGRQFSNSRSEMNVSTLELGDSALYLCASSLASGIGELFFGEGSRLTVL.

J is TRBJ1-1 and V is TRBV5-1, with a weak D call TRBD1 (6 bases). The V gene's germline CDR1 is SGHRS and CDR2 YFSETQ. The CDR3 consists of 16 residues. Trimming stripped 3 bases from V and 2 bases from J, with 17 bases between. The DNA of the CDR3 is TGCGCCAGCAGCTCCACCGCACAGGGTATCAACACTGAAGCTTTCTTT. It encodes CASSSTAQGINTEAFF.

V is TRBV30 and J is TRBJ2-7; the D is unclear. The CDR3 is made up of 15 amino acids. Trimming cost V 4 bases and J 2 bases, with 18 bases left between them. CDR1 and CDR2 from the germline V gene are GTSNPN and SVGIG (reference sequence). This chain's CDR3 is CAWNPGPLRPYEQYF. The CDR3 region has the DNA TGTGCCTGGAACCCTGGACCCCTGCGACCCTACGAGCAGTACTTC.

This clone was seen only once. CDR3 amino acids: CASSLKGDYGYTF. CDR3 bases: TGTGCCAGCAGCTTAAAGGGGGACTATGGCTACACCTTC. J is TRBJ1-2 and V is TRBV7-9, with D tentatively TRBD1 (6 bases). Germline-derived CDR1 and CDR2 are SEHNR and FQNEAQ (reference sequence). V was trimmed by 2 bases and J by 3 bases, leaving 7 bases between them. The CDR3 has 13 residues.

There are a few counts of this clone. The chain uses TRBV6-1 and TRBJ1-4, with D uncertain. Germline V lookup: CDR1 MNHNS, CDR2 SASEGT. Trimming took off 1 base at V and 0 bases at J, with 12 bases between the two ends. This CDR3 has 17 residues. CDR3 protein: CASSEGPAGPTNEKLFF. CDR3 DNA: TGTGCCAGCAGTGAAGGTCCCGCCGGCCCAACTAATGAAAAACTGTTTTTT.

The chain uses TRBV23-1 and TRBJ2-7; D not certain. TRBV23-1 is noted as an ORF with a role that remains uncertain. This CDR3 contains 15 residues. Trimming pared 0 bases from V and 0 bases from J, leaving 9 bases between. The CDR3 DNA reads TGCGCCAGCAGTCAATCAGGAGACTTCTCCTACGAGCAGTACTTC. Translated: CASSQSGDFSYEQYF.

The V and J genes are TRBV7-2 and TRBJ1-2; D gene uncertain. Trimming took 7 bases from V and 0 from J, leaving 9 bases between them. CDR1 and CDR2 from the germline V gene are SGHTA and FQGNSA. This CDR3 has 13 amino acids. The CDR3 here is CASTIGANYGYTF. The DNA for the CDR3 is TGTGCCAGCACCATCGGGGCTAACTATGGCTACACCTTC.

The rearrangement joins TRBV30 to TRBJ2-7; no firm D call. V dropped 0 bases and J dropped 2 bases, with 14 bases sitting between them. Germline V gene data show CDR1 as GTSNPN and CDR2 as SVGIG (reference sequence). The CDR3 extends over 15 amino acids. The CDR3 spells CAWSVPRTYTYEQYF. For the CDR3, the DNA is TGTGCCTGGAGTGTGCCGAGGACCTATACCTACGAGCAGTACTTC.

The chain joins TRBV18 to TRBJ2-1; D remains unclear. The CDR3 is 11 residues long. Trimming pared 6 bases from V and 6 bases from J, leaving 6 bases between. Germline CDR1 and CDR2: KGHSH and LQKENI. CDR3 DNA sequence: TGTGCCAGCTCTAAAGTCAATGAGCAGTTCTTC. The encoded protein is CASSKVNEQFF.

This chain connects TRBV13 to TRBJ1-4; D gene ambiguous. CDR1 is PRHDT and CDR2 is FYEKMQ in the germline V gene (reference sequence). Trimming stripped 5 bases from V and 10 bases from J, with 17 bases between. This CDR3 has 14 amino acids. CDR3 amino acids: CASSPLRTLRKLFF. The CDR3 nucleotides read TGTGCCAGCAGCCCCCTCCGGACCCTCAGAAAACTGTTTTTT. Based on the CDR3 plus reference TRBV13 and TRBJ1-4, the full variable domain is AAGVIQSPRHLIKEKRETATLKCYPIPRHDTVYWYQQGPGQDPQFLISFYEKMQSDKGSIPDRFSAQQFSDYHSELNMSSLELGDSALYFCASSPLRTLRKLFFGSGTQLSVL.

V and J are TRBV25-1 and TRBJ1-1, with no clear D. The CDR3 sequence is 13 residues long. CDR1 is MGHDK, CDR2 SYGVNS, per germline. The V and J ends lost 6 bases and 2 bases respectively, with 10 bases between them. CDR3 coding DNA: TGTGCCAGCAGCTTAGGATCCAACACTGAAGCTTTCTTT. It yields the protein CASSLGSNTEAFF.